Following are 3 T cell receptor beta chains from one sample sequenced in a study of regulatory T cells in long-lasting Graves disease. Through Arm-PCR of CDR3 regions and iRepertoire HTBI primers, TCR beta libraries were built. TCRdb processed the multiplex PCR reads anew with MiXCR; each CDR3 protein has one entry. The profile shows 400,000 or so distinct CDR3 sequences, 20% to 25% of them singletons. Time point given: persistent/refractory GD, antithyroid drugs over 5 years with positive TRAb. RNA isolated from PBMCs was used to make the TCR library. The sample here was peripheral blood mononuclear cells (PBMCs), taken when the disease was refractory, from a patient treated with antithyroid drugs. The receptors stem from a female donor with Graves disease.

This clonotype was seen many times. A much larger clone sits a single nucleotide away, making a read error possible. V gene TRBV28 combines with J gene TRBJ1-1, with no clear D. V was shortened by 2 bases and J by 4 bases, with 5 bases between the two germline ends. From germline, CDR1 is MDHEN and CDR2 SYDVKM. This CDR3 contains 12 residues. This CDR3 is CASSLESTEAFF. Here the CDR3 DNA reads TGTGCCAGCAGTTTAGAGAGCACTGAAGCTTTCTTT.

For this clonotype: A much larger clone lies one base from this, so it may be a read error. The rearrangement uses TRBV6-2 or TRBV6-3 and TRBJ2-7; D uncertain. The J call may be in error: the DNA end matches TRBJ2-5 better. The CDR3 extends over 13 amino acids. From germline, CDR1 is MNHEY and CDR2 SVGEGT. In DNA, the CDR3 is TGTGCCGGCAGTCGGCAGGACCTGGAGACCCAGTACTTC. Amino acid sequence: CAGSRQDLETQYF.

The chain employs TRBV7-8 and TRBJ2-2; weak D call: TRBD2 (5 bases). Trimming removed 3 bases at V and 4 bases at J, with 21 bases between. Per germline, CDR1 SGHVS and CDR2 FQNEAQ. The CDR3 totals 18 residues. CDR3 bases: TGTGCCAGCAGCTTCCGCTCAGCGGCTGGGCCGGTCACCGGGGAGCTGTTTTTT. The encoded protein is CASSFRSAAGPVTGELFF.